This T cell receptor beta chain stems from a study of blood T cells in healthy people across ages. Overall study findings and caveats: Whereas aged donors had fewer naive CD4+ cells, long-lived donors had more of them and higher diversity.

Unmatched junction bases numbered 8, after V lost 6 bases and J lost 11 bases. The CDR3 has 12 residues. Per germline, CDR1 MNHNY and CDR2 SVGAGI (reference sequence). About this clonotype itself: The antigen remains undetermined.

Primers used in a second PCR of about 7 to 12 cycles were a sample-barcoded 5' primer and a J-beta primer mix. TCRdb used MiXCR to reprocess the 5' RACE reads, holding one entry per CDR3 protein. The table has nearly 1 million distinct CDR3 sequences, roughly half seen once. Peripheral blood samples of roughly 9.9 milliliters were drawn from each donor. A minimum of 6.5 million PBMCs was isolated per sample. No fewer than 5.5 micrograms of total RNA were isolated from every sample. V is TRBV6-6 and J is TRBJ2-3, with 7 positions matching TRBD2. The sequencing sample was made of blood. The origin of this receptor is a woman aged 55 to 70 in good health. The CDR3 spells CASSPPGGGQYF. The CDR3 DNA sequence: TGTGCCAGCAGCCCCCCTGGGGGGGGGCAGTATTTT.